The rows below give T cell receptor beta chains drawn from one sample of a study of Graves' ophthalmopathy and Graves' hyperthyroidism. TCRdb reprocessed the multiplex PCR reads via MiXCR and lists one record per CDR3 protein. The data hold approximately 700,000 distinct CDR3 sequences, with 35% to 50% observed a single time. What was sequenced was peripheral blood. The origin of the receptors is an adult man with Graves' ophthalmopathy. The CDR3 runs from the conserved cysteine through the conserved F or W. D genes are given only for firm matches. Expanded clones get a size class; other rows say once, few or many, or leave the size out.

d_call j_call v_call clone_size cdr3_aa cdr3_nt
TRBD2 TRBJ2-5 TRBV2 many CASRNSGAPGETQYF TGTGCCTCCAGGAATAGCGGGGCTCCGGGGGAGACCCAGTACTTC
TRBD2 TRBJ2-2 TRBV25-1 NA CASSASGLVLATNTGELFF TGTGCCAGCAGTGCTAGTGGTTTGGTACTAGCGACGAACACCGGGGAGCTGTTTTTT
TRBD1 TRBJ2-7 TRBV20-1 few CSAPGQGPYEQYF TGCAGTGCCCCGGGACAGGGCCCCTACGAGCAGTACTTC
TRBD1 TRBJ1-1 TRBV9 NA CASSYTRPGQGLFTYTEAFF TGTGCCAGCAGCTACACTCGACCGGGACAGGGGTTGTTTACGTACACTGAAGCTTTCTTT
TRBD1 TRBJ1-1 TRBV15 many CATSRLQGTEAFF TGTGCCACCAGCAGACTACAGGGGACTGAAGCTTTCTTT
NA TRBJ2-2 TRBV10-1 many CASSSGARTGELFF TGCGCCAGCAGTTCGGGGGCAAGAACCGGGGAGCTGTTTTTT
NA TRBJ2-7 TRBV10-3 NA CASSTLGGEGEQYF TGTGCCAGCAGTACCCTAGGGGGAGAGGGCGAGCAGTACTTC
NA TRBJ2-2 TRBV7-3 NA CASSVGPYHTTGELFF TGTGCCAGCAGCGTCGGGCCTTACCATACGACCGGGGAGCTGTTTTTT
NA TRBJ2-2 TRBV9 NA CASSPGGDKTGELFF TGTGCCAGCAGCCCCGGCGGGGATAAGACCGGGGAGCTGTTTTTT
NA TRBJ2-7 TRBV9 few CASSATGSRYEQYF TGTGCCAGCAGCGCTACCGGGTCGCGATACGAGCAGTACTTC
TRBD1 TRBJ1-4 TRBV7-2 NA CASSLGQGAWGLFF TGTGCCAGCAGCTTGGGACAGGGGGCGTGGGGACTGTTTTTT
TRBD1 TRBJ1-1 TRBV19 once CASSIQGVSRTEAFF TGTGCCAGTAGTATTCAGGGGGTGTCTAGGACTGAAGCTTTCTTT
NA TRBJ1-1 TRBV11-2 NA CASSPTFANTEAFF TGTGCCAGCAGCCCGACATTCGCGAACACTGAAGCTTTCTTT
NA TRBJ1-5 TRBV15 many CATSERSAGLHLHF TGTGCCACCAGCGAGCGGTCGGCCGGACTCCATCTGCATTTT
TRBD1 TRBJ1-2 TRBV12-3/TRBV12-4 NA CASSPQGLYGYTF TGTGCCAGCAGCCCACAGGGGCTCTATGGCTACACCTTC
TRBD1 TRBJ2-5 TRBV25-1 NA CASSPRQGSETQYF TGTGCCAGCAGCCCTCGACAGGGATCGGAGACCCAGTACTTC
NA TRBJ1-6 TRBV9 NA CASSQQRSPLHF TGTGCCAGCAGCCAACAGCGATCACCCCTCCACTTT
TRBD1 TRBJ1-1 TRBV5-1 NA CASSPSGTGARVEAFF TGTGCCAGCAGCCCCTCCGGGACAGGGGCTCGTGTAGAAGCTTTCTTT
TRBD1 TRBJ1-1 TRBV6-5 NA CASSRQGAVSTEAFF TGTGCCAGCAGTCGACAGGGGGCCGTGAGCACTGAAGCTTTCTTT
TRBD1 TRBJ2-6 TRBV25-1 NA CASTKTGTEAF TGTGCCAGCACCAAGACAGGGACCGAAGCTTTC
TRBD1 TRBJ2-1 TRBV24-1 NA CATSEDGQGRSEQFF TGCGCCACCAGTGAGGACGGACAGGGGAGGAGTGAGCAGTTCTTC
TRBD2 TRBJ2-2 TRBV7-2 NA CASSLILSSGSPGELFF TGTGCCAGCAGTCTTATCTTGTCTAGCGGGAGTCCCGGGGAGCTGTTTTTT
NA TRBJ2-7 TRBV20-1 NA CSATWRDEQYF TGCAGTGCTACCTGGAGGGACGAGCAGTACTTC
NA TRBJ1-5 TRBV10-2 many CASRATGINQPQHF TGCGCCAGCAGGGCGACAGGCATCAATCAGCCCCAGCATTTT
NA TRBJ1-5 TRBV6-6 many CASSFSGGDQPQHF TGTGCCAGCTCCTTTTCGGGTGGGGATCAGCCCCAGCATTTT
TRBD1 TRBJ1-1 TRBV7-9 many CASSVQGTAFF TGTGCCAGCAGCGTACAGGGGACGGCTTTCTTT
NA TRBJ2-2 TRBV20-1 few CSAQHNTGELFF TGCAGTGCTCAACACAACACCGGGGAGCTGTTTTTT
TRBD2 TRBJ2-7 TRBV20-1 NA CSASLVLAGRRGYEQYF TGCAGTGCTAGTTTGGTTCTAGCGGGGCGACGGGGCTACGAGCAGTACTTC
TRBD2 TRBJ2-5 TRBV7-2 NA CAWSGPGLDQETQYF TGTGCCTGGAGTGGTCCGGGACTAGACCAAGAGACCCAGTACTTC
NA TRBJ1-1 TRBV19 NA CASSIVQLGRGTEAFF TGTGCCAGTAGTATAGTTCAGCTAGGCCGAGGGACTGAAGCTTTCTTT
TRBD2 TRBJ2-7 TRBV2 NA CASSVAGSTYEQYF TGTGCCAGCAGTGTAGCGGGTTCCACCTACGAGCAGTACTTC
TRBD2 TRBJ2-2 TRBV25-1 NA CASSRTSGRLNTGELFF TGTGCCAGCAGCAGGACTAGCGGGAGGCTTAACACCGGGGAGCTGTTTTTT
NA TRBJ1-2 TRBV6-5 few CASSYGTAGYTF TGTGCCAGCAGTTACGGGACGGCTGGCTACACCTTC
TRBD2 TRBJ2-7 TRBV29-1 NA CSVDAGGSSYEQYF TGCAGCGTTGATGCGGGAGGGAGCTCCTACGAGCAGTACTTC
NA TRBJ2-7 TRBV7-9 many CASSFGSSPNEQYF TGTGCCAGCAGCTTCGGGTCTTCCCCTAACGAGCAGTACTTC
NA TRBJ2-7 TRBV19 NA CASSIERQAGYEQYF TGTGCCAGTAGTATAGAAAGACAGGCGGGCTACGAGCAGTACTTC
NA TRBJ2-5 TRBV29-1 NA CSVERDQGSETQYF TGCAGCGTTGAGAGGGATCAGGGGTCAGAGACCCAGTACTTC
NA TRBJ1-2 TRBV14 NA CASSPGKGANYGYTF TGTGCCAGCAGCCCCGGGAAGGGAGCTAACTATGGCTACACCTTC
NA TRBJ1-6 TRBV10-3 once CAVGANSPLHF TGTGCCGTGGGGGCGAATTCACCCCTCCACTTT
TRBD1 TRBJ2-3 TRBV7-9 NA CASSFTGTGGTSDTQYF TGTGCCAGCAGCTTTACCGGAACAGGGGGCACCTCAGATACGCAGTATTTT
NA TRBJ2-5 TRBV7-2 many CASGERRQETQYF TGTGCCAGCGGGGAGCGGAGACAAGAGACCCAGTACTTC
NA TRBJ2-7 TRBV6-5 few CASSPRASNYEQYF TGTGCCAGCAGTCCTAGGGCCTCCAACTACGAGCAGTACTTC
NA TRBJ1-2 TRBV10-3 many CAISEFTGEYGYTF TGTGCCATCAGTGAGTTCACGGGGGAGTATGGCTACACCTTC
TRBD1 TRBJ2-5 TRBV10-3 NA CASSGTVWAIRKTQYF TGTGCCAGCAGTGGGACAGTATGGGCTATAAGAAAGACCCAGTACTTC
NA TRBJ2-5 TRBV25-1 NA CACSARGLRETQYF NA
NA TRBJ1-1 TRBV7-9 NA CASSLSPVAAMNTEAFF TGTGCCAGCAGCTTATCCCCAGTTGCGGCCATGAACACTGAAGCTTTCTTT
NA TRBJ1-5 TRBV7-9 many CASSLTGSDQPQHF TGTGCCAGCAGTCTAACAGGGTCCGATCAGCCCCAGCATTTT
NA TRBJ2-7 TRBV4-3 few CASSQGPQVVWEQYF TGCGCCAGCAGCCAAGGACCACAGGTGGTCTGGGAGCAGTACTTC
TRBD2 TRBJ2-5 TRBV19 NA CASSISASGTSETQYF TGTGCCAGTAGTATTTCTGCTAGCGGGACTTCTGAGACCCAGTACTTC
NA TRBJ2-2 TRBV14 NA CASSQTDKNPNTGELFF TGTGCCAGCAGCCAAACGGACAAGAACCCGAACACCGGGGAGCTGTTTTTT
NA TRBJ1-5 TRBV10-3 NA CAISEMGTSNQPQHF TGTGCCATCAGTGAAATGGGGACTAGCAATCAGCCCCAGCATTTT
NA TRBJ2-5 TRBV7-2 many CASSPPLARGETQYF TGTGCCAGCAGCCCGCCTTTAGCGAGGGGAGAGACCCAGTACTTC
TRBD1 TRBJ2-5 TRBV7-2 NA CASSLGRTGKQETQYF TGTGCCAGCAGCTTAGGCCGGACAGGAAAACAAGAGACCCAGTACTTC
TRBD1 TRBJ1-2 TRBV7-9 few CASSYEPGGFYGYTF TGTGCCAGCAGCTACGAACCAGGGGGCTTCTATGGCTACACCTTC
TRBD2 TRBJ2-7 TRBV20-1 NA CSARGVAGFYEQYF TGCAGTGCTAGAGGAGTAGCGGGGTTCTACGAGCAGTACTTC
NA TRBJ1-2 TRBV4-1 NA CASSQNIGMRETYYGYTF TGCGCCAGCAGCCAGAATATAGGTATGCGGGAAACATACTATGGCTACACCTTC
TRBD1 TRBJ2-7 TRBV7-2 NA CASSSLDRDRYEQYF TGTGCCAGCAGCTCGCTAGACAGGGACCGCTACGAGCAGTACTTC